These 4 T cell receptor beta chains came from one sample sequenced in a study of blood T cell repertoires in COVID-19 (dated by TCRdb to about 2020). Libraries were built with the immunoSEQ multiplex PCR assay. TCRdb stores this immuneACCESS table with in-frame sequences only. Part of the clones is absent; in the studies checked, under half of the shortfall reflects unresolved V genes, and no reason is known for the rest. This sample lists about 440,000 clones; around 88% were detected once. Of the sample, around 12% is held by the ten largest clones. The sample was peripheral blood. The origin of the receptors is a woman between 45 and 65 years old with COVID-19, enrolled during active disease.

The chain couples TRBV7-5 to TRBJ1-5. TRBV7-5 is listed as a pseudogene. This CDR3 has 11 residues. The CDR3, as DNA: TGTGCCAGCAGCCCCGTAAGCACCCAGCATTTT. Amino acids: CASSPVSTQHF.

The V and J genes are TRBV19 and TRBJ1-1, with D possibly being TRBD1 (5 bases). Germline V lookup: CDR1 LNHDA, CDR2 SQIVND (reference sequence). The CDR3 runs to 15 residues. V dropped 5 bases and J dropped 4 bases, with 17 bases sitting between them. The CDR3 reads CASSALGGVTTEAFF. CDR3 nucleotide sequence: TGTGCCAGTAGTGCTCTGGGGGGGGTAACCACTGAAGCTTTCTTT.

This clone has just a few counts. The same CDR3 is also encoded by other DNA sequences in this sample. The chain has TRBV7-8 and TRBJ1-2; TRBD1 is a possible D gene (6 bases). V lost 1 base and J lost 6, with 6 bases in between. Germline V gene data show CDR1 as SGHVS and CDR2 as FQNEAQ. The CDR3 spans 12 residues. CDR3 sequence reads: CASSLDRDGYTF. The DNA for the CDR3 is TGTGCCAGCAGCTTAGACAGGGATGGCTACACCTTC.

V usage is TRBV30 and J usage is TRBJ2-5, with TRBD2 as a possible D gene (6 bases). There are 11 residues in the CDR3. V was pared by 8 bases and J by 3 bases, with 10 bases between. In germline, CDR1 is GTSNPN, CDR2 SVGIG (reference sequence). The CDR3 region has the DNA TGTGCCCGCTGGGAGGAAGAGACCCAGTACTTC. Translating gives CARWEEETQYF.